The 5 T cell receptor beta chains below all came from one sample that was sequenced in a study of Graves' ophthalmopathy and Graves' hyperthyroidism. Amplified material comprised TCR beta CDR3 regions derived from RNA transcripts. RT-PCR in the first round used HTBI primers; a second-round multiplex PCR followed. Via MiXCR, TCRdb re-called the multiplex PCR reads, giving one row per CDR3 protein. The repertoire holds 500,000 to 700,000 distinct CDR3 sequences, 22% seen once, with roughly 6.9% in the top ten. The sequenced sample consisted of peripheral blood. Receptor source: a woman between 18 and 30 years old with stable Graves' hyperthyroidism. Some clones in this sample may be carry-over from other donors' samples.

This clonotype has only a few counts. V and J are TRBV12-3 or TRBV12-4 and TRBJ2-5; 7 positions match TRBD2. This CDR3 comprises 15 residues. Trimming cost V 0 bases and J 2 bases; bases outside gene matches: 3. CDR3 nucleotide sequence: TGTGCCAGCAGTTTAGCACTGGGACTACAAGAGACCCAGTACTTC. Protein product: CASSLALGLQETQYF.

This clonotype appeared many times. This rearrangement joins TRBV12-3 or TRBV12-4 to TRBJ1-5; 8 nucleotides align to TRBD1. The CDR3 runs 11 residues. V shed 6 bases and J 15 bases; nucleotides not matched to a gene: 7. CDR3 sequence: CASRLGQGLHF. The CDR3 DNA reads as TGTGCCAGCAGACTTGGACAGGGTTTGCATTTT.

This clonotype occurred many times. The chain has TRBV6-5 and TRBJ1-2; 7 positions match TRBD1. This CDR3 has 16 residues. Losses at the gene ends were 5 bases for V and 0 bases for J; bases not matched to a gene: 9. In germline, CDR1 is MNHEY, CDR2 SVGAGI. CDR3 region: CASSREGQKTNYGYTF. The CDR3 region has the DNA TGTGCCAGCAGTCGAGAGGGACAGAAGACTAACTATGGCTACACCTTC.

This chain joins TRBV19 and TRBJ1-6; the D is unclear. This CDR3 has 15 residues. V was clipped by 6 bases and J by 6 bases, with 15 bases between them. Looked up from germline, CDR1 is LNHDA and CDR2 is SQIVND (reference sequence). CDR3 sequence (DNA): TGTGCCAGTAGACTGGAGGAGCTCCCTAATTCACCCCTCCACTTT. Encoded protein: CASRLEELPNSPLHF.

This clonotype was seen at least ten times. The chain has TRBV27 and TRBJ1-5; D may be TRBD1 (6 bases). Germline loops: CDR1 MNHEY, CDR2 SMNVEV (reference sequence). The CDR3 is made up of 13 amino acids. Trimming cost V 4 bases and J 6 bases, with 10 bases left between them. The CDR3 sequence is CASSWGPGQPQHF. The CDR3 coding sequence is TGTGCCAGCAGTTGGGGGCCGGGTCAGCCCCAGCATTTT.